A selection of T cell receptor beta chains follows, all from one sample in a study of blood T cell repertoires in COVID-19. The method was immunoSEQ multiplex PCR; TCRdb's version includes in-frame clones alone and lacks a portion of them. This table holds over 200,000 clones, 83% found once. Sequencing was done on a sample of peripheral blood. The receptors shown here come from a woman between 65 and 79 years old with active or convalescent COVID-19. Both conserved end residues are part of each CDR3. The order of the fields is V gene, D gene, clone size, J gene, CDR3 DNA, CDR3 protein. D genes are given only for firm matches. Not every row has a clone size; where given, it reads once, few, many or a size class.

v_call: TRBV28
d_call: -
clone_size: -
j_call: TRBJ1-4
cdr3_nt: TGTGCCAGCAGTTCGCCAGTTGCAACTAATGAAAAACTGTTTTTT
cdr3_aa: CASSSPVATNEKLFF

v_call: TRBV28
d_call: TRBD1
clone_size: once
j_call: TRBJ1-5
cdr3_nt: TGTGCCAGCAGTTTATGGACAGGGGGCGATTATCAGCCCCAGCATTTT
cdr3_aa: CASSLWTGGDYQPQHF

v_call: TRBV19
d_call: TRBD2
clone_size: few
j_call: TRBJ2-1
cdr3_nt: TGTGCCAGTACCTATGGTAGCGGGAGGGCCGGCAATGAGCAGTTCTTC
cdr3_aa: CASTYGSGRAGNEQFF

v_call: TRBV28
d_call: -
clone_size: -
j_call: TRBJ2-3
cdr3_nt: TGTGCCACCTCGTTAGAGTATACGCAGTATTTT
cdr3_aa: CATSLEYTQYF

v_call: TRBV11-1
d_call: -
clone_size: -
j_call: TRBJ2-1
cdr3_nt: TGTGCCAGCACTCTGGGGGGTGAGCAGTTCTTC
cdr3_aa: CASTLGGEQFF

v_call: TRBV10-3
d_call: -
clone_size: -
j_call: TRBJ1-4
cdr3_nt: TGTGCCATCAGTGAGTCGATATCCCCCGAGAATGAAAAACTGTTTTTT
cdr3_aa: CAISESISPENEKLFF

v_call: TRBV20-1
d_call: -
clone_size: few
j_call: TRBJ1-2
cdr3_nt: TGCAGTGCTAACCAGTACTATGGCTACACCTTC
cdr3_aa: CSANQYYGYTF

v_call: TRBV6-1
d_call: -
clone_size: once
j_call: TRBJ1-3
cdr3_nt: TGTGCCAGCAGTGAGAGGACAGCTGGGTCTGGAAACACCATATATTTT
cdr3_aa: CASSERTAGSGNTIYF

v_call: TRBV29-1
d_call: -
clone_size: once
j_call: TRBJ2-1
cdr3_nt: TGCAGCAGTCAACCCAACAGCTACAATGAGCAGTTCTTC
cdr3_aa: CSSQPNSYNEQFF

v_call: TRBV11-2
d_call: TRBD1
clone_size: -
j_call: TRBJ1-1
cdr3_nt: TGTGCCAGCAGCCGATCAGCCGGGACAGGGGTTGAAGCTTTCTTT
cdr3_aa: CASSRSAGTGVEAFF

v_call: TRBV9
d_call: -
clone_size: few
j_call: TRBJ2-1
cdr3_nt: TGTGCCAGCAGCGTAGCAGGGGCATATGAGCAGTTCTTC
cdr3_aa: CASSVAGAYEQFF

v_call: TRBV28
d_call: TRBD1
clone_size: -
j_call: TRBJ2-1
cdr3_nt: TGTGCCAGCAGGGGTACACAGGGGAAGTACGGTAATGAGCAGTTCTTC
cdr3_aa: CASRGTQGKYGNEQFF

v_call: TRBV11-2
d_call: -
clone_size: few
j_call: TRBJ1-1
cdr3_nt: TGTGCCAGCAGCTTAGTGGAAGGGGCTGAAGCTTTCTTT
cdr3_aa: CASSLVEGAEAFF

v_call: TRBV9
d_call: TRBD1
clone_size: -
j_call: TRBJ1-2
cdr3_nt: TGTGCCAGCAGCCCCGACAGGGCAAGTGGTGGCTACACCTTC
cdr3_aa: CASSPDRASGGYTF

v_call: TRBV29-1
d_call: TRBD2
clone_size: -
j_call: TRBJ2-3
cdr3_nt: TGCAGCGTCGACGGCCTAGCGGTTACAGATACGCAGTATTTT
cdr3_aa: CSVDGLAVTDTQYF

v_call: TRBV11-3
d_call: -
clone_size: -
j_call: TRBJ2-3
cdr3_nt: TGTGCCAGCAGCTTAGGACTCCCGGATGCAGATACGCAGTATTTT
cdr3_aa: CASSLGLPDADTQYF

v_call: TRBV5-1
d_call: -
clone_size: few
j_call: TRBJ2-3
cdr3_nt: TGCGCCAGCAGCTTGGGCGCGATGGGCACAGATACGCAGTATTTT
cdr3_aa: CASSLGAMGTDTQYF

v_call: TRBV7-9
d_call: TRBD1
clone_size: -
j_call: TRBJ1-1
cdr3_nt: TGTGCCAGCAGCCGGGGACAGGGGGAATGGGCTTTCTTT
cdr3_aa: CASSRGQGEWAFF

v_call: TRBV29-1
d_call: -
clone_size: -
j_call: TRBJ2-1
cdr3_nt: TGCAGCGTTGAGAGACAGACCTACAATGAGCAGTTCTTC
cdr3_aa: CSVERQTYNEQFF

v_call: TRBV7-9
d_call: -
clone_size: -
j_call: TRBJ2-1
cdr3_nt: TGTGCCAGCAGCCCGGCAGGGTTCGCCTACAATGAGCAGTTCTTC
cdr3_aa: CASSPAGFAYNEQFF

v_call: TRBV7-9
d_call: TRBD1
clone_size: few
j_call: TRBJ2-4
cdr3_nt: TGTGCCAGCAGCTCAACCGGGACAGGGGACATTCAGTACTTC
cdr3_aa: CASSSTGTGDIQYF

v_call: TRBV2
d_call: TRBD2
clone_size: -
j_call: TRBJ2-3
cdr3_nt: TGTGCCAGCAAACTAGCGGATACGCAGTATTTT
cdr3_aa: CASKLADTQYF

v_call: TRBV5-6
d_call: TRBD1
clone_size: -
j_call: TRBJ1-2
cdr3_nt: TGTGCCAGCAGCATATCCGGGACAGGGGATGTCTACACCTTC
cdr3_aa: CASSISGTGDVYTF

v_call: TRBV2
d_call: -
clone_size: -
j_call: TRBJ2-5
cdr3_nt: TGTGCCAGCAGCGGGAGACAGTTCCAAGAGACCCAGTACTTC
cdr3_aa: CASSGRQFQETQYF

v_call: TRBV2
d_call: -
clone_size: many
j_call: TRBJ1-1
cdr3_nt: TGTGCCAGCAGTGAAGGCAGGCTGAACACTGAAGCTTTCTTT
cdr3_aa: CASSEGRLNTEAFF

v_call: TRBV14
d_call: -
clone_size: -
j_call: TRBJ1-1
cdr3_nt: TGTGCCAGCAGCCAAGATATGGGGGCCTGGAACACTGAAGCTTTCTTT
cdr3_aa: CASSQDMGAWNTEAFF

v_call: TRBV9
d_call: -
clone_size: -
j_call: TRBJ1-3
cdr3_nt: TGTGCCAGCACGGAAGGGGTCGGATCTGGAAACACCATATATTTT
cdr3_aa: CASTEGVGSGNTIYF

v_call: TRBV7-9
d_call: -
clone_size: -
j_call: TRBJ1-2
cdr3_nt: TGTGCCAGCAGCTTCGGGGGGCGAATCTATGGCTACACCTTC
cdr3_aa: CASSFGGRIYGYTF

v_call: TRBV5-5
d_call: -
clone_size: -
j_call: TRBJ1-3
cdr3_nt: TGTGCCAGCAGCTTGGAACAGTACTCTGGAAACACCATATATTTT
cdr3_aa: CASSLEQYSGNTIYF